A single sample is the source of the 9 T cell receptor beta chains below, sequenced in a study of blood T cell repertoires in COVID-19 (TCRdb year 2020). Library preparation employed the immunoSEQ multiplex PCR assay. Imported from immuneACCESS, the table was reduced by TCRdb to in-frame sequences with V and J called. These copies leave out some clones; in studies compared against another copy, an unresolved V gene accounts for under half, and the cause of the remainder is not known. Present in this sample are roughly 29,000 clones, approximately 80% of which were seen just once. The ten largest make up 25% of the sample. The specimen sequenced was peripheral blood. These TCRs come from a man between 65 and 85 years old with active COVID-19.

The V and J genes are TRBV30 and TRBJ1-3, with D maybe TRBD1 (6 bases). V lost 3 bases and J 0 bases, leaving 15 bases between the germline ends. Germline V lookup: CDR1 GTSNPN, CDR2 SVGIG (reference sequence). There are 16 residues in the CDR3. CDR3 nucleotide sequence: TGTGCCTGGAGGAGGAGACAGGCAAACTCTGGAAACACCATATATTTT. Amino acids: CAWRRRQANSGNTIYF.

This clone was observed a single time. The CDR3 sequence: CASSLAEETQYF. In nucleotides, the CDR3 is TGTGCCAGCAGTCTAGCGGAAGAGACCCAGTACTTC. The chain links TRBV6-5 to TRBJ2-5, with 7 bases matching TRBD2. Germline V CDR1 and CDR2: MNHEY, SVGAGI. The V segment lost 5 bases and the J segment 3 bases; nucleotides outside the gene matches: 0. This CDR3 contains 12 residues.

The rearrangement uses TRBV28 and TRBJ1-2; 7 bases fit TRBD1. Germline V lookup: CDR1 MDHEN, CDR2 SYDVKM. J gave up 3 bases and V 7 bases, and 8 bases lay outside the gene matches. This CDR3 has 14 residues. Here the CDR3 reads CASKHLDRDYGYTF. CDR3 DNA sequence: TGTGCCAGCAAACACCTCGACAGGGACTATGGCTACACCTTC.

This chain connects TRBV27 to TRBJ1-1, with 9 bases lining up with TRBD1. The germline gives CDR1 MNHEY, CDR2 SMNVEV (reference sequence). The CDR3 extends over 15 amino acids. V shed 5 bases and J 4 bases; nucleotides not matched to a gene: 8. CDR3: CASSPGTGLVTEAFF. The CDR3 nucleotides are TGTGCCAGCAGTCCCGGGACAGGGCTGGTCACTGAAGCTTTCTTT.

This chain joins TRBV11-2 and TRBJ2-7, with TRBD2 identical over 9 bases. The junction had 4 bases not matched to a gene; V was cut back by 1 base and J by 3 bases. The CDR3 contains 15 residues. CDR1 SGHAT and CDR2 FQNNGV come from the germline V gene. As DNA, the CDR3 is TGTGCCAGCAGCTTAGGGCTAGCGGGGATCTACGAGCAGTACTTC. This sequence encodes CASSLGLAGIYEQYF.

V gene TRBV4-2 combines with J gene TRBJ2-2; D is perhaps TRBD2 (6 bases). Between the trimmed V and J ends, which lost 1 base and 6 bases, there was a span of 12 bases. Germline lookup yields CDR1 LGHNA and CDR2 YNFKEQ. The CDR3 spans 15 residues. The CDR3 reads CASSQVRRGPGELFF. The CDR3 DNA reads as TGTGCCAGCAGCCAAGTTAGGCGGGGTCCCGGGGAGCTGTTTTTT.

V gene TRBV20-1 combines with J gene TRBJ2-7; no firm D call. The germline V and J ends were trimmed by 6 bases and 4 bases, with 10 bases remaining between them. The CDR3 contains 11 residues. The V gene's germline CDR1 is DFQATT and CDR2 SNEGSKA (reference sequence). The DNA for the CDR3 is TGCAGTGCCGCCGAGGAGTACGAGCAGTACTTC. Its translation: CSAAEEYEQYF.

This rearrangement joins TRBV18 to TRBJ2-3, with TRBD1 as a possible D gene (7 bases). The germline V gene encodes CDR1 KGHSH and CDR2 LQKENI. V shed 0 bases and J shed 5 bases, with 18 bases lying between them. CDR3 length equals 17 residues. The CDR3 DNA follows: TGTGCCAGCTCACCACCGAAAGGCCAGGGGGGAGAAGATACGCAGTATTTT. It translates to CASSPPKGQGGEDTQYF.

The CDR3 nucleotides are TGTGCCAGCAGTTCACAATATAATTCACCCCTCCACTTT. It encodes CASSSQYNSPLHF. The J gene is TRBJ1-6, the V gene TRBV2, with no clear D. The CDR3 is 13 residues long. The V end was cut by 5 bases, the J end by 4 bases, with 6 bases between. Germline values: CDR1 SNHLY, CDR2 FYNNEI.